This T cell receptor (beta chain) was recorded in a study of blood T cells in healthy people across ages. The V gene's germline CDR1 is SGHTA and CDR2 FQGNSA. The CDR3 spans 17 residues. The trim removed 5 bases at V and 3 bases at J, leaving 11 bases unmatched. Per-sample yields of isolated PBMCs were at least 6 million. Study results and limitations: Leaving the PBMCs unsorted stopped any conclusive comparison of naive versus antigen-experienced cells. Possibly confounding the expanded clonotype changes was the fact that donor CMV status was unknown. There were more naive CD4+ cells and higher diversity in long-lived donors than in aged donors.

Then a second PCR, running roughly 7 to 11 cycles, was carried out with a sample-barcoded 5' primer and a J-beta primer mix. A single record per CDR3 protein comes from TCRdb applying MiXCR to the 5' RACE reads. The table lists over 1,200,000 distinct CDR3 sequences, roughly 60% of them singletons. Concerning this clonotype itself: Antigen: not known.

This sequence joins TRBV7-2 and TRBJ2-5; the match to TRBD2 covers 11 bases. The specimen sequenced was blood. The sequence was obtained from a young man in good health. The CDR3 region is CASSATTPGLAEETQYF. The CDR3 coding sequence is TGTGCCAGCAGCGCAACAACCCCGGGACTAGCGGAAGAGACCCAGTACTTC.